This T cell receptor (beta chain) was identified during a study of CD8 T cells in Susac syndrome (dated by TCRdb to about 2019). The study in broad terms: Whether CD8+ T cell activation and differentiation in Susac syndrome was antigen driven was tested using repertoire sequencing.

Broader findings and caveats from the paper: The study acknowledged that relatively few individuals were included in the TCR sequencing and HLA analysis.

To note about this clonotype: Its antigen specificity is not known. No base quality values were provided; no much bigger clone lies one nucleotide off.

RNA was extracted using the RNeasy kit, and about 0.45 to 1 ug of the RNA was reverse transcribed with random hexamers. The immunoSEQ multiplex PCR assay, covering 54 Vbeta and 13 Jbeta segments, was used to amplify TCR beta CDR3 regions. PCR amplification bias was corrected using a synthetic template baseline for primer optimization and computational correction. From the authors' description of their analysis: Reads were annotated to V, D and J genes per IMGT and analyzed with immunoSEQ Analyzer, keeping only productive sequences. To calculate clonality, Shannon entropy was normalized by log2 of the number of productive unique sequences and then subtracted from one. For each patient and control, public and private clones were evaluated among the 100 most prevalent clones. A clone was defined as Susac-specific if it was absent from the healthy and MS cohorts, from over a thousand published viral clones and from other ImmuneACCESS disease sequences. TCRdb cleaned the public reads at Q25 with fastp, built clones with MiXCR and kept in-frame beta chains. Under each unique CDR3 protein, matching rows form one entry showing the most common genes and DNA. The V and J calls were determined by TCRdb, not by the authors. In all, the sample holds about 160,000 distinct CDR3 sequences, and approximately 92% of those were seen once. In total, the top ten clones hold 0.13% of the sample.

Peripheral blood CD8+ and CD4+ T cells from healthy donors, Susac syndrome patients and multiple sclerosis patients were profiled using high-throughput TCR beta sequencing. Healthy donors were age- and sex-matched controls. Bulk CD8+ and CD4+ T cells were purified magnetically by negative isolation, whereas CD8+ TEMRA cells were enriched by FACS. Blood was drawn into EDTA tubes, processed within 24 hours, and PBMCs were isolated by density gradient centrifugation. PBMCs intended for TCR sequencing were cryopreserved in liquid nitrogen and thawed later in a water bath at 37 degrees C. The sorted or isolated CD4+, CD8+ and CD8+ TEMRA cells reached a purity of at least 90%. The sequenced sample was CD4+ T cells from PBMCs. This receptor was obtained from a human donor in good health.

The CDR3 reads CAPWSGAATFSYEQYF. The DNA sequence is given as TGTGCCCCCTGGTCGGGAGCAGCGACCTTCTCCTACGAGCAGTACTTC. This receptor chain uses TRBV15 and TRBJ2-7; D gene: possibly TRBD2, on 6 matching bases. CDR1 and CDR2, per the germline V gene (reference sequence), are LNHNV and YYDKDF. Counted from cysteine to phenylalanine, this CDR3 has 16 amino acids. CDR3 DNA only is kept here, 48 bases in frame from base 1. The junction carries 23 bases between V and J, which are trimmed by 11 bases and 0 bases respectively. Joined to the reference TRBV15 and TRBJ2-7 proteins, this CDR3 gives the full variable domain: DAMVIQNPRYQVTQFGKPVTLSCSQTLNHNVMYWYQQKSSQAPKLLFHYYDKDFNNEADTPDNFQSRRPNTSFCFLDIRSPGLGDTAMYLCAPWSGAATFSYEQYFGPGTRLTVT.